This TCR beta chain was sequenced during a study of blood T cell repertoires in COVID-19. Trimming shortened V by 5 bases and J by 8 bases, and 12 bases separated the two germline ends. The CDR3 sequence is 12 residues long. Germline V lookup: CDR1 MDHEN, CDR2 SYDVKM. Produced via immunoSEQ multiplex PCR; TCRdb's table is partial and in-frame only. The table lists over 150,000 clones, 90% of them singletons, with around 0.5% in the top ten. V usage is TRBV28 and J usage is TRBJ1-2, with D possibly TRBD1 on 6 matching bases. The TCR originated in a man aged 50 or older with acute or convalescent COVID-19. Sequenced input: peripheral blood. CDR3 sequence (DNA): TGTGCCAGCAGTCTGACAGGTTGGGGCTACACCTTC. Residues: CASSLTGWGYTF.